Listed below are T cell receptor beta chains from one sample, sequenced in a study of Graves' ophthalmopathy and Graves' hyperthyroidism. TCRdb called the multiplex PCR reads again in MiXCR, with one record for every CDR3 protein. The sample records approximately 160,000 distinct CDR3 sequences, 30% to 45% being singletons. The material sequenced was peripheral blood. These receptors all come from a woman aged 40 to 50 with Graves' ophthalmopathy. CDR3s include the opening cysteine and the closing phenylalanine or tryptophan. The D gene is left open where the match is weak. Clone size appears in some rows only: once, few, many, or a class for an expanded clone.

abundance: many; d_gene: NA; j_gene: TRBJ1-1; v_gene: TRBV6-2/TRBV6-3; CDR3aa: CASSYHRDGTEAFF; CDR3nt: TGTGCCAGCAGTTATCACAGGGATGGCACTGAAGCTTTCTTT
abundance: many; d_gene: NA; j_gene: TRBJ1-1; v_gene: TRBV27; CDR3aa: CASSLSFGGNTEAFF; CDR3nt: TGTGCCAGCAGTTTATCGTTCGGGGGGAACACTGAAGCTTTCTTT
abundance: NA; d_gene: TRBD1; j_gene: TRBJ1-5; v_gene: TRBV5-1; CDR3aa: CASSAGQGPHQPQHF; CDR3nt: TGCGCCAGCAGCGCGGGACAGGGGCCCCATCAGCCCCAGCATTTT
abundance: many; d_gene: NA; j_gene: TRBJ1-1; v_gene: TRBV28; CDR3aa: CASGTEAFF; CDR3nt: TGTGCCAGCGGCACTGAAGCTTTCTTT
abundance: many; d_gene: NA; j_gene: TRBJ2-5; v_gene: TRBV6-2/TRBV6-3; CDR3aa: CASSYGRETQYF; CDR3nt: TGTGCCAGCAGCTATGGACGGGAGACCCAGTACTTC
abundance: NA; d_gene: NA; j_gene: TRBJ1-3; v_gene: TRBV28; CDR3aa: CASSLLVGPDSGNTIYF; CDR3nt: TGTGCCAGCAGTTTATTAGTCGGACCTGACTCTGGAAACACCATATATTTT
abundance: NA; d_gene: NA; j_gene: TRBJ1-5; v_gene: TRBV28; CDR3aa: CASSSVRSQPQHF; CDR3nt: TGTGCCAGCAGCTCCGTGCGTAGTCAGCCCCAGCATTTT
abundance: many; d_gene: NA; j_gene: TRBJ1-1; v_gene: TRBV5-1; CDR3aa: CASSLSLTEAFF; CDR3nt: TGCGCCAGCAGCTTGAGTCTGACTGAAGCTTTCTTT
abundance: once; d_gene: TRBD1; j_gene: TRBJ1-2; v_gene: TRBV6-5; CDR3aa: CASSYGRGRENGYTF; CDR3nt: TGTGCCAGCAGTTACGGCAGGGGGCGTGAAAATGGCTACACCTTC
abundance: many; d_gene: TRBD2; j_gene: TRBJ2-2; v_gene: TRBV12-3/TRBV12-4; CDR3aa: CASSNQRESGELFF; CDR3nt: TGTGCCAGCAGCAACCAGCGGGAGTCCGGGGAGCTGTTTTTT
abundance: many; d_gene: TRBD1; j_gene: TRBJ2-7; v_gene: TRBV20-1; CDR3aa: CSARDLGTGVSYEQYF; CDR3nt: TGCAGTGCTAGAGACCTTGGGACAGGGGTCAGCTACGAGCAGTACTTC
abundance: many; d_gene: NA; j_gene: TRBJ2-7; v_gene: TRBV27; CDR3aa: CASSPPAREQYF; CDR3nt: TGTGCCAGCAGTCCCCCCGCTCGGGAGCAGTACTTC
abundance: NA; d_gene: NA; j_gene: TRBJ1-5; v_gene: TRBV6-1; CDR3aa: CASKVNREPQHF; CDR3nt: TGTGCCAGCAAAGTAAACAGGGAGCCCCAGCATTTT
abundance: NA; d_gene: NA; j_gene: TRBJ1-1; v_gene: TRBV19; CDR3aa: CASDGLDNMNTEAFF; CDR3nt: TGTGCCAGTGATGGACTGGATAACATGAACACTGAAGCTTTCTTT
abundance: many; d_gene: NA; j_gene: TRBJ2-6; v_gene: TRBV4-2; CDR3aa: CASSPTSRSGANVLTF; CDR3nt: TGTGCCAGCAGCCCGACATCACGCTCTGGGGCCAACGTCCTGACTTTC
abundance: NA; d_gene: NA; j_gene: TRBJ1-5; v_gene: TRBV20-1; CDR3aa: CSASSGRGNQPQHF; CDR3nt: TGCAGTGCTAGTTCGGGTAGAGGTAATCAGCCCCAGCATTTT
abundance: NA; d_gene: TRBD2; j_gene: TRBJ2-5; v_gene: TRBV29-1; CDR3aa: CSVVLGTRQETQYF; CDR3nt: TGCAGCGTTGTGTTAGGGACTAGACAAGAGACCCAGTACTTC
abundance: NA; d_gene: NA; j_gene: TRBJ2-5; v_gene: TRBV20-1; CDR3aa: CSARAQGPEETQYF; CDR3nt: TGCAGTGCTAGGGCGCAGGGGCCGGAAGAGACCCAGTACTTC
abundance: many; d_gene: NA; j_gene: TRBJ1-1; v_gene: TRBV12-3/TRBV12-4; CDR3aa: CASSPPGAGAEAFF; CDR3nt: TGTGCCAGCAGCCCCCCTGGGGCAGGGGCTGAAGCTTTCTTT
abundance: NA; d_gene: NA; j_gene: TRBJ1-4; v_gene: TRBV20-1; CDR3aa: CSASIRLTSPTNEKLFF; CDR3nt: TGCAGTGCTAGTATCCGCTTGACTTCCCCAACTAATGAAAAACTGTTTTTT
abundance: NA; d_gene: NA; j_gene: TRBJ2-5; v_gene: TRBV19; CDR3aa: CASSSFGWGNQETQYF; CDR3nt: TGTGCCAGTAGTTCGTTTGGATGGGGGAACCAAGAGACCCAGTACTTC
abundance: many; d_gene: TRBD1; j_gene: TRBJ1-1; v_gene: TRBV6-1; CDR3aa: CASREQGENTEAFF; CDR3nt: TGTGCCAGCAGGGAACAGGGGGAGAACACTGAAGCTTTCTTT
abundance: NA; d_gene: NA; j_gene: TRBJ2-2; v_gene: TRBV28; CDR3aa: CASSSSYRDDTGELFF; CDR3nt: TGTGCCAGCAGTTCAAGTTACAGGGACGACACCGGGGAGCTGTTTTTT
abundance: once; d_gene: NA; j_gene: TRBJ2-7; v_gene: TRBV27; CDR3aa: CASSTRLEPYEQYF; CDR3nt: TGTGCCAGCAGTACCCGACTAGAACCCTACGAGCAGTACTTC
abundance: many; d_gene: NA; j_gene: TRBJ1-3; v_gene: TRBV12-3/TRBV12-4; CDR3aa: CASNPVISGNTIYF; CDR3nt: TGTGCCAGCAATCCGGTAATCTCTGGAAACACCATATATTTT
abundance: many; d_gene: NA; j_gene: TRBJ2-7; v_gene: TRBV6-5; CDR3aa: CASSYRRGGEQYF; CDR3nt: TGTGCCAGCAGTTACCGGAGAGGTGGCGAGCAGTACTTC
abundance: many; d_gene: TRBD2; j_gene: TRBJ2-5; v_gene: TRBV19; CDR3aa: CASSTRGGIKTQYF; CDR3nt: TGTGCCAGTAGTACCCGGGGAGGGATCAAGACCCAGTACTTC
abundance: many; d_gene: TRBD1; j_gene: TRBJ2-5; v_gene: TRBV6-5; CDR3aa: CASRRQGAGETQYF; CDR3nt: TGTGCCAGCAGACGACAGGGGGCGGGGGAGACCCAGTACTTC
abundance: NA; d_gene: NA; j_gene: TRBJ1-5; v_gene: TRBV19; CDR3aa: CASSIDREQPQHF; CDR3nt: TGTGCCAGTAGTATAGACAGGGAACAGCCCCAGCATTTT
abundance: many; d_gene: NA; j_gene: TRBJ1-3; v_gene: TRBV18; CDR3aa: CASSPPGGGTTGNTIYF; CDR3nt: TGTGCCAGCTCACCACCTGGAGGAGGAACAACGGGAAACACCATATATTTT
abundance: NA; d_gene: NA; j_gene: TRBJ2-2; v_gene: TRBV12-3/TRBV12-4; CDR3aa: CASRTGQSRELFF; CDR3nt: TGTGCCAGCAGGACGGGCCAAAGCAGGGAGCTGTTTTTT
abundance: NA; d_gene: TRBD1; j_gene: TRBJ2-7; v_gene: TRBV6-2/TRBV6-3; CDR3aa: CASSYRLESRGLSYEQYF; CDR3nt: TGTGCCAGCAGTTACCGCCTGGAAAGCAGGGGGCTTTCCTACGAGCAGTACTTC
abundance: many; d_gene: TRBD2; j_gene: TRBJ2-5; v_gene: TRBV15; CDR3aa: CATSRDTAGGRETQYF; CDR3nt: TGTGCCACCAGCAGAGATACGGCGGGGGGGAGAGAGACCCAGTACTTC
abundance: few; d_gene: NA; j_gene: TRBJ2-5; v_gene: TRBV20-1; CDR3aa: CSASPPGQETQYF; CDR3nt: TGCAGTGCTAGTCCGCCAGGGCAAGAGACCCAGTACTTC
abundance: NA; d_gene: TRBD1; j_gene: TRBJ1-2; v_gene: TRBV7-6; CDR3aa: CASSLTGGHGYTF; CDR3nt: TGTGCCAGCAGTCTTACAGGGGGCCATGGCTACACCTTC
abundance: NA; d_gene: NA; j_gene: TRBJ1-5; v_gene: TRBV6-5; CDR3aa: CASSYSRGRQPQHF; CDR3nt: TGTGCCAGCAGTTACTCTCGGGGGCGACAGCCCCAGCATTTT
abundance: many; d_gene: NA; j_gene: TRBJ1-2; v_gene: TRBV28; CDR3aa: CASSRGGAGRPNYGYTF; CDR3nt: TGTGCCAGCAGTCGTGGGGGAGCCGGCAGGCCTAACTATGGCTACACCTTC
abundance: few; d_gene: TRBD2; j_gene: TRBJ2-5; v_gene: TRBV12-3/TRBV12-4; CDR3aa: CASSLSGSEEETQYF; CDR3nt: TGTGCCAGCAGTTTAAGCGGGAGTGAGGAGGAGACCCAGTACTTC
abundance: many; d_gene: TRBD1; j_gene: TRBJ1-2; v_gene: TRBV11-1; CDR3aa: CASSGDRSGGYTF; CDR3nt: TGTGCCAGCAGCGGGGACAGGTCGGGGGGCTACACCTTC
abundance: many; d_gene: TRBD1; j_gene: TRBJ2-7; v_gene: TRBV12-3/TRBV12-4; CDR3aa: CASSLRDRHYEQYF; CDR3nt: TGTGCCAGCAGTTTAAGGGACAGACACTACGAGCAGTACTTC
abundance: many; d_gene: NA; j_gene: TRBJ2-7; v_gene: TRBV2; CDR3aa: CASSELGAYEQYF; CDR3nt: TGTGCCAGCAGTGAATTGGGGGCCTACGAGCAGTACTTC
abundance: many; d_gene: NA; j_gene: TRBJ1-1; v_gene: TRBV5-1; CDR3aa: CASSWTTGNTEAFF; CDR3nt: TGCGCCAGCAGCTGGACTACAGGGAACACTGAAGCTTTCTTT
abundance: NA; d_gene: TRBD1; j_gene: TRBJ2-5; v_gene: TRBV12-3/TRBV12-4; CDR3aa: CASSNDRGQETQYF; CDR3nt: TGTGCCAGCAGTAACGACAGGGGCCAAGAGACCCAGTACTTC
abundance: many; d_gene: NA; j_gene: TRBJ2-7; v_gene: TRBV11-3; CDR3aa: CASSFKVSYEQYF; CDR3nt: TGTGCCAGCAGCTTTAAAGTCTCCTACGAGCAGTACTTC
abundance: NA; d_gene: TRBD1; j_gene: TRBJ1-5; v_gene: TRBV12-3/TRBV12-4; CDR3aa: CASRTRTGALYSNQPQHF; CDR3nt: TGTGCCAGCAGAACTAGGACAGGGGCGTTGTATAGCAATCAGCCCCAGCATTTT
abundance: many; d_gene: NA; j_gene: TRBJ1-2; v_gene: TRBV13; CDR3aa: CASSQSTGNGYTF; CDR3nt: TGTGCCAGCAGCCAATCTACAGGGAATGGCTACACCTTC
abundance: many; d_gene: NA; j_gene: TRBJ1-5; v_gene: TRBV12-5; CDR3aa: CASGSDRDSNQPQHF; CDR3nt: TGTGCTAGTGGTTCGGACCGGGACAGCAATCAGCCCCAGCATTTT
abundance: many; d_gene: TRBD1; j_gene: TRBJ1-1; v_gene: TRBV27; CDR3aa: CASSLSGTGAAFF; CDR3nt: TGTGCCAGCAGTTTGTCCGGGACAGGGGCTGCTTTCTTT
abundance: many; d_gene: TRBD2; j_gene: TRBJ2-2; v_gene: TRBV28; CDR3aa: CASSQISGGARELFF; CDR3nt: TGTGCCAGCAGCCAAATTAGCGGGGGGGCCAGGGAGCTGTTTTTT
abundance: NA; d_gene: NA; j_gene: TRBJ2-1; v_gene: TRBV7-3; CDR3aa: CASSHGSEQFF; CDR3nt: TGTGCCAGCAGCCACGGGAGTGAGCAGTTCTTC
abundance: NA; d_gene: NA; j_gene: TRBJ1-5; v_gene: TRBV12-3/TRBV12-4; CDR3aa: CASSLLRGGNQPQHF; CDR3nt: TGTGCCAGCAGTTTGTTGAGGGGTGGCAATCAGCCCCAGCATTTT
abundance: many; d_gene: NA; j_gene: TRBJ1-2; v_gene: TRBV24-1; CDR3aa: CATSDRTGPDGDGYTF; CDR3nt: TGTGCCACCAGTGACCGTACCGGACCGGATGGGGATGGCTACACCTTC
abundance: many; d_gene: NA; j_gene: TRBJ1-1; v_gene: TRBV19; CDR3aa: CASSDRENTEAFF; CDR3nt: TGTGCCAGTAGTGACAGAGAGAACACTGAAGCTTTCTTT
abundance: many; d_gene: TRBD2; j_gene: TRBJ2-5; v_gene: TRBV9; CDR3aa: CASSDRLAGVQETQYF; CDR3nt: TGTGCCAGCAGCGATAGACTAGCAGGTGTCCAAGAGACCCAGTACTTC
abundance: many; d_gene: NA; j_gene: TRBJ1-1; v_gene: TRBV28; CDR3aa: CASHRAGTEAFF; CDR3nt: TGTGCCAGTCACAGGGCTGGGACTGAAGCTTTCTTT
abundance: many; d_gene: NA; j_gene: TRBJ2-5; v_gene: TRBV10-3; CDR3aa: CAISESAAQETQYF; CDR3nt: TGTGCCATCAGTGAGTCGGCAGCCCAAGAGACCCAGTACTTC
abundance: many; d_gene: NA; j_gene: TRBJ1-2; v_gene: TRBV13; CDR3aa: CASGADNYGYTF; CDR3nt: TGTGCCAGCGGGGCAGACAACTATGGCTACACCTTC
abundance: NA; d_gene: TRBD1; j_gene: TRBJ1-1; v_gene: TRBV6-5; CDR3aa: CASSYSDRGPLREAFF; CDR3nt: TGTGCCAGCAGTTACTCGGACAGGGGGCCCCTCCGGGAAGCTTTCTTT